This T cell receptor beta chain was documented in a study of control samples from healthy donors and cancer patients. The J segment lost 1 base and the V segment lost 6 bases, leaving 5 bases of the junction unmatched. This CDR3 has 15 residues. Germline CDR1 and CDR2: SGHRS and YFSETQ. Some clones are missing from TCRdb's copy, which holds only in-frame ones; the method was immunoSEQ multiplex PCR. The sample contains about 60,000 clones, about 96% of which appear only once. Material for sequencing was blood. The V call is TRBV5-1, the J call TRBJ2-3, with 10 bases lining up with TRBD2. The origin of this receptor is a woman between 18 and 30 years old in good health. CDR3 nucleotides: TGCGCCAGCAATAGCGGGGGGCCTCGCACAGATACGCAGTATTTT. This sequence encodes CASNSGGPRTDTQYF.